This passage covers 30 T cell receptor beta chains from one sample sequenced in a study of blood T cell repertoires in COVID-19. Clones were read by immunoSEQ multiplex PCR, and TCRdb kept only the in-frame ones, dropping some. The table shows some 300,000 clones, with roughly 90% occurring only once. Sequences were obtained from PBMCs or T cells enriched from blood (not recorded which). The receptors derive from a woman in her thirties or forties who had recovered from COVID-19.

The V and J genes are TRBV5-1 and TRBJ1-6, with D maybe TRBD1 (6 bases). This CDR3 contains 13 residues. Germline CDR1 reads SGHRS; CDR2 reads YFSETQ. Deletions cut 4 bases from V and 7 bases from J, with 9 bases between. The CDR3: CASSVDRNSPLHF. DNA for the CDR3: TGCGCCAGCAGCGTCGACAGGAATTCACCCCTCCACTTT.

The CDR3 here is CASSPVSGGTEAFF. In DNA form, the CDR3 reads TGTGCCAGCTCACCCGTATCGGGGGGAACTGAAGCTTTCTTT. This chain uses TRBV18 with TRBJ1-1; possibly TRBD1 for D (5 bases). V was clipped by 3 bases and J by 5 bases, with 13 bases between them. Germline CDR1 KGHSH, CDR2 LQKENI. This CDR3 is 14 amino acids long.

This clone was observed a few times. V gene TRBV4-1 combines with J gene TRBJ2-3; 8 nucleotides agree with TRBD2. Germline V lookup: CDR1 MGHRA, CDR2 YSYEKL. V shed 1 base, J shed 2 bases, and the junction held 11 bases outside the gene matches. The CDR3 is 18 amino acids. The CDR3, as DNA: TGCGCCAGCAGCCAAGTACCCCCGGGACTAGGTACCACAGATACGCAGTATTTT. This translates into CASSQVPPGLGTTDTQYF.

The rearrangement joins TRBV2 to TRBJ1-2; a weak D match, TRBD1 (6 bases). Per germline, CDR1 SNHLY and CDR2 FYNNEI. The CDR3 extends over 15 amino acids. V was cut by 7 bases and J by 4 bases, with 19 bases left in between. The CDR3 loop reads CASTFEGGMGYGYTF. CDR3 coding DNA: TGTGCCAGCACCTTCGAGGGGGGGATGGGCTATGGCTACACCTTC.

This rearrangement joins TRBV29-1 to TRBJ1-1; no firm D call. Deletions cut 4 bases from V and 5 bases from J, with 11 bases between. CDR3 length: 12 residues. Germline V gene lookup returns CDR1 SQVTM and CDR2 ANQGSEA. In nucleotides, the CDR3 is TGCAGCGTTGGTCACTCGGAGACTGAAGCTTTCTTT. It translates to CSVGHSETEAFF.

The V and J genes are TRBV18 and TRBJ1-2; tentative D call: TRBD1 (5 bases). This CDR3 is built from 17 residues. Per the germline V gene, CDR1 is KGHSH and CDR2 is LQKENI. Between the trimmed V and J ends, which lost 3 bases and 3 bases, there was a span of 20 bases. The CDR3 sequence: CASSPSRRGAGDYGYTF. The CDR3, as DNA: TGTGCCAGCTCACCGTCGAGACGCGGGGCCGGGGACTATGGCTACACCTTC.

This sequence joins TRBV7-9 and TRBJ1-5; D is perhaps TRBD1 (6 bases). Trimming removed 6 bases at V and 7 bases at J, with 13 bases between. CDR3 length equals 13 residues. CDR1 and CDR2 (germline): SEHNR, FQNEAQ (reference sequence). The CDR3 protein is CASRRGEGQPQHF. DNA of the CDR3: TGTGCCAGCAGGAGGGGGGAGGGGCAGCCCCAGCATTTT. Looking up the rest from reference TRBV7-9 and TRBJ1-5 gives the full variable domain: DTGVSQNPRHKITKRGQNVTFRCDPISEHNRLYWYRQTLGQGPEFLTYFQNEAQLEKSRLLSDRFSAERPKGSFSTLEIQRTEQGDSAMYLCASRRGEGQPQHFGDGTRLSIL.

The chain is built from TRBV5-3 and TRBJ2-2, with 9 nucleotides matching TRBD2. TRBV5-3 is recorded as an ORF, its role being uncertain. The CDR3 runs 15 residues. With V trimmed by 4 bases and J by 1 base, 2 bases remained unmatched. As DNA, the CDR3 is TGTGCCAGAAGCCTGACTAGCGGGAACACCGGGGAGCTGTTTTTT. This codes for CARSLTSGNTGELFF.

V gene TRBV2 combines with J gene TRBJ1-1; D unclear. Germline V lookup: CDR1 SNHLY, CDR2 FYNNEI. The CDR3 has 13 amino acids. The ends were cut back, 7 bases at V and 0 bases at J, with 9 bases in the middle. CDR3 in amino acids: CASNNGLNTEAFF. The CDR3 DNA sequence: TGTGCCAGCAATAACGGTTTGAACACTGAAGCTTTCTTT.

This chain uses TRBV4-2 with TRBJ1-6; no firm D call. CDR1 and CDR2 from the germline V gene are LGHNA and YNFKEQ. V was clipped by 0 bases and J by 8 bases, with 8 bases between them. This CDR3 is built from 14 residues. The CDR3 protein is CASSQDSQYSPLHF. The CDR3 nucleotides read TGTGCCAGCAGCCAAGATTCCCAGTATTCACCCCTCCACTTT.

The chain has TRBV10-3 and TRBJ1-6, with TRBD1 matching 7 bases. The CDR3 has 15 amino acids. Germline CDR1 ENHRY, CDR2 SYGVKD. With 4 bases clipped from V and 7 bases from J, the junction kept 7 bases outside the gene matches. This CDR3 reads CAISGDSGPNSPLHF. CDR3 in DNA: TGTGCCATCAGTGGGGACAGTGGCCCAAATTCACCCCTCCACTTT.

The chain is built from TRBV18 and TRBJ2-2; TRBD1 aligns across 7 bases. Trimming cost V 5 bases and J 3 bases; bases outside gene matches: 9. The CDR3 contains 16 residues. Germline values: CDR1 KGHSH, CDR2 LQKENI. CDR3 DNA sequence: TGTGCCAGCTCAAAAAGACAGGGACAAGACACCGGGGAGCTGTTTTTT. Protein: CASSKRQGQDTGELFF.

J is TRBJ1-2 and V is TRBV12-3 or TRBV12-4; no reliable D call. V was clipped by 5 bases and J by 3 bases, with 10 bases between them. There are 13 residues in the CDR3. The CDR3 protein is CASSLPQDYGYTF. DNA for the CDR3: TGTGCCAGCAGTCTACCTCAGGACTATGGCTACACCTTC.

The gene calls are TRBV11-1 and TRBJ2-3; TRBD2 might be the D (6 bases). Per the germline V gene, CDR1 is SGHAT and CDR2 is FQDESV (reference sequence). V was cut by 1 base and J by 0 bases, with 8 bases left in between. The CDR3 has 15 amino acids. The CDR3 nucleotides read TGTGCCAGCAGCTTAGTGGGGGGTAGCACAGATACGCAGTATTTT. Protein sequence: CASSLVGGSTDTQYF.

The gene calls are TRBV19 and TRBJ2-3; 9 positions match TRBD2. V gave up 2 bases and J gave up 1 base; unmatched junction bases: 7. Germline V gives CDR1 LNHDA, CDR2 SQIVND (reference sequence). This CDR3 region has 17 residues. The CDR3, as DNA: TGTGCCAGTAGTATACGACTAGCGGCTGTCGGCACAGATACGCAGTATTTT. This gives the protein CASSIRLAAVGTDTQYF.

The chain is built from TRBV18 and TRBJ1-5, with TRBD1 identical over 8 bases. Germline lookup yields CDR1 KGHSH and CDR2 LQKENI. The trim removed 6 bases at V and 2 bases at J, leaving 3 bases unmatched. The CDR3 length is 14 residues. Here the CDR3 DNA reads TGTGCCAGCTCGGACAGGGAGGGCAATCAGCCCCAGCATTTT. This codes for CASSDREGNQPQHF.

This clone was detected once. CDR3 bases: TGTGCCAGCTCTACCGGGGGACAGTGGATCGCCGGGGAGCTGTTTTTT. Amino acids: CASSTGGQWIAGELFF. The chain is built from TRBV18 and TRBJ2-2; TRBD1 is a possible D gene (7 bases). The CDR3 extends over 16 amino acids. Trimming stripped 6 bases from V and 6 bases from J, with 20 bases between. The germline CDR1 and CDR2 sequences are KGHSH and LQKENI.

The CDR3, as DNA: TGTGCCAGCATCTGGGGACAGATGAACACTGAAGCTTTCTTT. It encodes CASIWGQMNTEAFF. The genes are TRBV6-5 and TRBJ1-1; 7 bases line up with TRBD1. The V segment lost 7 bases and the J segment 0 bases; nucleotides outside the gene matches: 5. Germline V gene lookup returns CDR1 MNHEY and CDR2 SVGAGI. The CDR3 has 14 amino acids.

The chain's CDR3 is CASSSGGLREKLFF. The CDR3 bases are TGCGCCAGCAGCTCGGGGGGCCTTAGGGAAAAACTGTTTTTT. The chain joins TRBV5-1 to TRBJ1-4, with D possibly being TRBD1 (6 bases). The V end was cut by 3 bases, the J end by 8 bases, with 14 bases between. Per the germline V gene, CDR1 is SGHRS and CDR2 is YFSETQ. The CDR3 length is 14 residues.

The chain couples TRBV5-8 to TRBJ2-3; TRBD1 matches at 10 bases. CDR3 size: 16 residues. The V segment lost 5 bases and the J segment 5 bases; nucleotides outside the gene matches: 11. CDR1 and CDR2 (germline): SGHTS, YDEGEE. CDR3 DNA sequence: TGTGCCAGCAGACTCCTAGGGACAGGGGATGGAGATACGCAGTATTTT. Translated, it gives CASRLLGTGDGDTQYF.

V gene TRBV29-1 combines with J gene TRBJ1-4; 7 nucleotides line up with TRBD1. Germline lookup yields CDR1 SQVTM and CDR2 ANQGSEA. The ends lost 7 bases at V and 3 bases at J; junction bases unmatched: 8. The CDR3 has 14 residues. CDR3 DNA sequence: TGCAGCGCATCCGCCGGGACAGCTAATGAAAAACTGTTTTTT. It is translated as CSASAGTANEKLFF.

V and J are TRBV7-2 and TRBJ1-2, with 11 bases fitting TRBD1. The V and J ends lost 5 bases and 1 base, in that order; junction bases with no gene match: 3. Germline V CDR1 and CDR2: SGHTA, FQGNSA. The CDR3 is 15 amino acids. The CDR3 spells CASSGGQGVNYGYTF. The CDR3 DNA follows: TGTGCCAGCAGCGGGGGACAGGGGGTTAACTATGGCTACACCTTC. The variable domain in full, completed from reference TRBV7-2 and TRBJ1-2, reads GAGVSQSPSNKVTEKGKDVELRCDPISGHTALYWYRQSLGQGLEFLIYFQGNSAPDKSGLPSDRFSAERTGGSVSTLTIQRTQQEDSAVYLCASSGGQGVNYGYTFGSGTRLTVV.

The chain couples TRBV7-9 to TRBJ1-2; D is uncertain. This CDR3 is 12 amino acids long. The V gene lost 5 bases and the J gene lost 5 bases, with 9 bases spanning the gap. Germline V gene sequence: CDR1 SEHNR, CDR2 FQNEAQ (reference sequence). In DNA, the CDR3 is TGTGCCAGCAGCCGATCGGGGTATGGCTACACCTTC. This codes for CASSRSGYGYTF.

This rearrangement joins TRBV13 to TRBJ2-1, with a tentative D call TRBD1 (5 bases). V lost 5 bases to trimming and J lost 5 bases, with 16 bases between them. CDR3 length: 15 residues. Germline lookup yields CDR1 PRHDT and CDR2 FYEKMQ (reference sequence). The DNA for the CDR3 is TGTGCCAGCAGCCCAGGGCTCTCCCGCCACAATGAGCAGTTCTTC. Translating it yields CASSPGLSRHNEQFF.

The chain is built from TRBV27 and TRBJ2-7; 12 nucleotides agree with TRBD2. V lost 5 bases and J lost 11; bases outside the gene matches: 13. The CDR3 sequence is 15 residues long. Germline loops: CDR1 MNHEY, CDR2 SMNVEV (reference sequence). CDR3 coding DNA: TGTGCCAGCAGTATGACTAGCGGGAGCGTCACAAGGAAGTACTTC. Protein sequence: CASSMTSGSVTRKYF.

The count of this clone is one. V and J are TRBV5-1 and TRBJ1-2; 7 bases are shared with TRBD1. The CDR3 runs to 15 residues. Germline V gene data show CDR1 as SGHRS and CDR2 as YFSETQ. The J segment lost 1 base and the V segment lost 8 bases, leaving 11 bases of the junction unmatched. DNA for the CDR3: TGCGCCAGGGAGGGGGCAGGGAGTTTTAACTATGGCTACACCTTC. Residues: CAREGAGSFNYGYTF.

The V call is TRBV6-5, the J call TRBJ1-5, with a weak D call TRBD1 (6 bases). The CDR3 is made up of 14 amino acids. Per the germline V gene, CDR1 is MNHEY and CDR2 is SVGAGI. V lost 5 bases to trimming and J lost 2 bases, with 10 bases between them. CDR3 bases: TGTGCCAGCAGTAAACAGGGTGGCAATCAGCCCCAGCATTTT. Its translation: CASSKQGGNQPQHF.

The chain has TRBV5-1 and TRBJ1-5; TRBD1 matches 9 bases. Germline V lookup: CDR1 SGHRS, CDR2 YFSETQ. The CDR3 is 15 amino acids. The junction had 6 bases not matched to a gene; V was cut back by 4 bases and J by 4 bases. CDR3: CASSQTGTGNQPQHF. DNA for the CDR3: TGCGCCAGCAGCCAAACCGGGACAGGGAATCAGCCCCAGCATTTT. Full variable domain (missing parts from reference TRBV5-1 and TRBJ1-5): KAGVTQTPRYLIKTRGQQVTLSCSPISGHRSVSWYQQTPGQGLQFLFEYFSETQRNKGNFPGRFSGRQFSNSRSEMNVSTLELGDSALYLCASSQTGTGNQPQHFGDGTRLSIL.

The rearrangement joins TRBV7-2 to TRBJ2-5; D is possibly TRBD1 (6 bases). The CDR3 length is 14 residues. The germline gives CDR1 SGHTA, CDR2 FQGNSA. The V gene lost 5 bases and the J gene lost 1 base, with 11 bases spanning the gap. The CDR3 loop reads CASSAQQGQETQYF. The CDR3 bases are TGTGCCAGCAGCGCCCAACAGGGCCAAGAGACCCAGTACTTC. The full variable domain, rest sourced from reference TRBV7-2 and TRBJ2-5, is GAGVSQSPSNKVTEKGKDVELRCDPISGHTALYWYRQSLGQGLEFLIYFQGNSAPDKSGLPSDRFSAERTGGSVSTLTIQRTQQEDSAVYLCASSAQQGQETQYFGPGTRLLVL.

In DNA, the CDR3 is TGTGCCTGGAGTGTACGCGGGGCCAATTCACCCCTCCACTTT. It specifies CAWSVRGANSPLHF. The chain employs TRBV30 and TRBJ1-6; TRBD1 is a possible D gene (5 bases). Germline values: CDR1 GTSNPN, CDR2 SVGIG (reference sequence). The V gene lost 0 bases and the J gene lost 7 bases, with 10 bases spanning the gap. This CDR3 has 14 residues.